This TCR beta chain is from a study of blood T cell repertoires in COVID-19. Study context: Acute-phase and convalescent COVID-19 samples originated in the United States, Italy and Spain. PBMCs, B-cell-depleted T cells, or T cells provided the cDNA or gDNA that made up the material.

Authors' analysis steps: Cell counts per sample came from amplifying reference gene primers. Profiling relied on immunoSEQ multiplex PCR, and the TCRdb table lists in-frame clones only, not all of them. The V and J calls and clone size come from that table; D and trimming were worked out from the DNA. This table has roughly 250,000 clones, 87% appearing once. CDR3 length equals 13 residues. The germline V gene encodes CDR1 MDHEN and CDR2 SYDVKM. V was pared by 5 bases and J by 5 bases, with 12 bases between. Sequenced: peripheral blood. The chain has TRBV28 and TRBJ1-2; maybe TRBD1 (5 bases). The sequence was obtained from a man aged 60 to 69 who had recovered from COVID-19. CDR3 sequence (DNA): TGTGCCAGCAGTGCTGGGGCCGGTTATGGCTACACCTTC. It yields the protein CASSAGAGYGYTF.